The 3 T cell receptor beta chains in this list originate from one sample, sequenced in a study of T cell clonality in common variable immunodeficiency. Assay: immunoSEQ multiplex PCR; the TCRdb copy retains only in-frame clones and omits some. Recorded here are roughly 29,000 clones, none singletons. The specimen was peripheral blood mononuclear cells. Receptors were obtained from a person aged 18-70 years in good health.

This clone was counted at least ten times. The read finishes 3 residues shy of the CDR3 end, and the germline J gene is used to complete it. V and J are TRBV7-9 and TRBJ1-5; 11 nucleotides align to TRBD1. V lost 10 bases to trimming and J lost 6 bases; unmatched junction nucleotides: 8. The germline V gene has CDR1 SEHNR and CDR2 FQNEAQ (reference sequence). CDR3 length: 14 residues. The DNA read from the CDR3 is TGTGCCACCACGGGACAGGGGGAGTCTCAGCCC. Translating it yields CATTGQGESQP. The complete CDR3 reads CATTGQGESQPQHF.

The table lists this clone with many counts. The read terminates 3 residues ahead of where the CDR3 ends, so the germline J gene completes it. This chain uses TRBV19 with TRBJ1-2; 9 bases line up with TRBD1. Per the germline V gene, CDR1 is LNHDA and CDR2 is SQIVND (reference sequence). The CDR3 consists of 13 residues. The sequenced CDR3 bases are TGTGCCAGTAGTATAGGGACAGGGGTGCGC. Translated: CASSIGTGVR. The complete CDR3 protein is CASSIGTGVRYTF.

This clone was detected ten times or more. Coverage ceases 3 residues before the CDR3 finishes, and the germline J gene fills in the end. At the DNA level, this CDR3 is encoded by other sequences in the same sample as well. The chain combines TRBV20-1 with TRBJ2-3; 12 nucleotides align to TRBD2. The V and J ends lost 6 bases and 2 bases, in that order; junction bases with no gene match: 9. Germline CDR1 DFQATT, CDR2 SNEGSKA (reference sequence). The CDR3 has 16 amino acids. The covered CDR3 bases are TGCAGTGCCGCCAGACTAGCGGGGGTGACCACAGATACG. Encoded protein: CSAARLAGVTTDT. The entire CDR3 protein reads CSAARLAGVTTDTQYF.